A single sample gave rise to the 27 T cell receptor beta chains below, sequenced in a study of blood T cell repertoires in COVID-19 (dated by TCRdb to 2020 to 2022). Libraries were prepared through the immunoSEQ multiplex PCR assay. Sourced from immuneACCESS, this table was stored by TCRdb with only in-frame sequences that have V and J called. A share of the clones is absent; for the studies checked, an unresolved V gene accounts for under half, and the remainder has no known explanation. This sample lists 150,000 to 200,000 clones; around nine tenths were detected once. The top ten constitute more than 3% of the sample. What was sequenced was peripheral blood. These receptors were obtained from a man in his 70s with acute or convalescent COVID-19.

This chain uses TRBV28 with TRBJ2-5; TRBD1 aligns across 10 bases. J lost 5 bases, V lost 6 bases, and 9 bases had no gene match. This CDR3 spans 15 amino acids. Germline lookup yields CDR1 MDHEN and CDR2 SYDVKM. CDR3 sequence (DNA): TGTGCCAGCAGGCGGACAGGGGGGGGCCGGGAGACCCAGTACTTC. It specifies CASRRTGGGRETQYF.

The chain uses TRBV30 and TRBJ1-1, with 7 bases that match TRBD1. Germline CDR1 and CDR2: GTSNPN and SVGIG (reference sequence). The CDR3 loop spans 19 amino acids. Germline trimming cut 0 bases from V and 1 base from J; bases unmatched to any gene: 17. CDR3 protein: CAWSVKNSGTDVRNTEAFF. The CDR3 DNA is TGTGCCTGGAGTGTAAAGAATTCCGGGACAGATGTTCGGAACACTGAAGCTTTCTTT.

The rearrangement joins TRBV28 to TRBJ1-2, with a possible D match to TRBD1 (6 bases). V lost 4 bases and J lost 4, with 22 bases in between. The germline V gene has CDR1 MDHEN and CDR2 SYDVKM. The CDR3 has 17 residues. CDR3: CASSSPSRTDKLYGYTF. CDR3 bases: TGTGCCAGCAGTTCCCCCTCTCGGACAGACAAACTCTATGGCTACACCTTC.

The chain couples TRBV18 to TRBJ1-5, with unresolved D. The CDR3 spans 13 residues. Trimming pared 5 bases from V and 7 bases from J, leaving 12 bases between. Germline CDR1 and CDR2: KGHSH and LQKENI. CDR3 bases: TGTGCCAGCTCAGGAGGAGGGCAGCAGCCCCAGCATTTT. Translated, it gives CASSGGGQQPQHF.

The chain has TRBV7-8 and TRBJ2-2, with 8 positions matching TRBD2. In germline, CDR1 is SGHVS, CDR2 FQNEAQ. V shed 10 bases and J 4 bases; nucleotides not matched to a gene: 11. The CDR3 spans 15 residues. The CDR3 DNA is TGTGCCACACAACCGGGACTAGGGTTCACCGGGGAGCTGTTTTTT. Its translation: CATQPGLGFTGELFF.

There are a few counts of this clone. The CDR3: CASSPFSGGDYNEQFF. The CDR3 DNA follows: TGTGCCAGCAGCCCTTTCTCGGGAGGGGATTACAATGAGCAGTTCTTC. The rearrangement uses TRBV7-9 and TRBJ2-1, with 8 bases identical to TRBD2. The CDR3 loop spans 16 amino acids. The V gene end was trimmed by 5 bases and the J gene end by 4 bases; junction bases not matched to a gene: 10. Germline V gene lookup returns CDR1 SEHNR and CDR2 FQNEAQ (reference sequence).

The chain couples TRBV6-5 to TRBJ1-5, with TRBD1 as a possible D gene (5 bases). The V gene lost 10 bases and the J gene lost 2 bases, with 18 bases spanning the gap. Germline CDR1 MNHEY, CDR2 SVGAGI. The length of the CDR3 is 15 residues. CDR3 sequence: CATQGGGFGNQPQHF. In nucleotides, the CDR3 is TGTGCCACCCAGGGAGGAGGTTTTGGCAATCAGCCCCAGCATTTT.

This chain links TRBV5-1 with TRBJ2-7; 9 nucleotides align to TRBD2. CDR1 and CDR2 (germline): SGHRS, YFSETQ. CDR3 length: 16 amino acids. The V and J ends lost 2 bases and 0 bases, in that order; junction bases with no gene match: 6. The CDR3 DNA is TGCGCCAGCAGCTTCGGACTAGCGAGGACCTCCTACGAGCAGTACTTC. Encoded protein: CASSFGLARTSYEQYF.

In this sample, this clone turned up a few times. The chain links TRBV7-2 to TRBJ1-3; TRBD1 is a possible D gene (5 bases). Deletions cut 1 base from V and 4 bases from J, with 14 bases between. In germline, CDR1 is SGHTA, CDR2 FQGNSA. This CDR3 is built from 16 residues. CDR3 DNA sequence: TGTGCCAGCAGCTTAGAGCCAGGGCTGGGAGGAAACACCATATATTTT. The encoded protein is CASSLEPGLGGNTIYF.

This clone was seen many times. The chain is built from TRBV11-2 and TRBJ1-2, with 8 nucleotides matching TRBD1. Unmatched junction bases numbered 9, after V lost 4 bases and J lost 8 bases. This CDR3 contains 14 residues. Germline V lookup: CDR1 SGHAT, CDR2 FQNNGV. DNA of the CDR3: TGTGCCAGCAGCTGGGCAGGGGGCCAATGGGGCTACACCTTC. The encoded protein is CASSWAGGQWGYTF.

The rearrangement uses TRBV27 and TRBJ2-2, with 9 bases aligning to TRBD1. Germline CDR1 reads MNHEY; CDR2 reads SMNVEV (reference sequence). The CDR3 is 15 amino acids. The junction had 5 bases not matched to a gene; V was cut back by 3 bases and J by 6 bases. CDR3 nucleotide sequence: TGTGCCAGCAGTTTGGGGGACAGGGTGCCCGGGGAGCTGTTTTTT. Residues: CASSLGDRVPGELFF.

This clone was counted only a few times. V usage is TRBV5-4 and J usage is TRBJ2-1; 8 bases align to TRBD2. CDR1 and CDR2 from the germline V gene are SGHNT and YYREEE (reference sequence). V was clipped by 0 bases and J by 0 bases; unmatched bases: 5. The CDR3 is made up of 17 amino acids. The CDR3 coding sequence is TGTGCCAGCAGCTTGGCACAAACTAGCGGCTCCTACAATGAGCAGTTCTTC. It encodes CASSLAQTSGSYNEQFF.

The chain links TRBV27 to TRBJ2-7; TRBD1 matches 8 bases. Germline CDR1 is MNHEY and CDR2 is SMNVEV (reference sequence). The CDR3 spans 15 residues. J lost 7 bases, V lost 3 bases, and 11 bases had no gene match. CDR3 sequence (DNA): TGTGCCAGCAGTTTCCCCTCGACAGGGGTAGAAGAGCAGTACTTC. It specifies CASSFPSTGVEEQYF.

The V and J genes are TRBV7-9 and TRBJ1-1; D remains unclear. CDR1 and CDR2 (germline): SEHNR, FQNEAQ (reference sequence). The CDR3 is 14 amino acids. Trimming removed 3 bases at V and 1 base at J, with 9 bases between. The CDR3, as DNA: TGTGCCAGCAGCTTTCGTGAGGGGAACACTGAAGCTTTCTTT. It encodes CASSFREGNTEAFF.

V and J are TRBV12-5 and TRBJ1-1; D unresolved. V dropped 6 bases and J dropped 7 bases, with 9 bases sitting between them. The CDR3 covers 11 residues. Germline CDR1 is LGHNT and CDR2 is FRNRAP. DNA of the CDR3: TGTGCTAGTGGGGGGAGCTTTGAAGCTTTCTTT. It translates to CASGGSFEAFF.

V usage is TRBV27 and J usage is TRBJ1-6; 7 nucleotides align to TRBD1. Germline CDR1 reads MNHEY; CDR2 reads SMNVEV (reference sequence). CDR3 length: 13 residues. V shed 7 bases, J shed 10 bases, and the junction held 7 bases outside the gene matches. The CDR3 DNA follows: TGTGCCAGCAAACAGGGGATAGGATCACCCCTCCACTTT. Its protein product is CASKQGIGSPLHF.

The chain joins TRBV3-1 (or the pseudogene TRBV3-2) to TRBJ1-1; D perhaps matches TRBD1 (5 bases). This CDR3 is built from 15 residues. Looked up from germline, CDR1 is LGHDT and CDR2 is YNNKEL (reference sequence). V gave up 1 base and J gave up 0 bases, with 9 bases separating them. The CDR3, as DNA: TGTGCCAGCAGCCAAGTTCCAGGGATGAACACTGAAGCTTTCTTT. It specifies CASSQVPGMNTEAFF.

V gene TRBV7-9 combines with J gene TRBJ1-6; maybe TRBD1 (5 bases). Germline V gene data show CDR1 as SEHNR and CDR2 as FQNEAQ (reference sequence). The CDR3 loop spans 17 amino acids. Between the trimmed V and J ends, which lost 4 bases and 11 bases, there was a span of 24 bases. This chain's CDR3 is CASSSPRLAGGMAPLHF. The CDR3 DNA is TGTGCCAGCAGCTCCCCCCGTTTGGCCGGGGGAATGGCACCCCTCCACTTT.

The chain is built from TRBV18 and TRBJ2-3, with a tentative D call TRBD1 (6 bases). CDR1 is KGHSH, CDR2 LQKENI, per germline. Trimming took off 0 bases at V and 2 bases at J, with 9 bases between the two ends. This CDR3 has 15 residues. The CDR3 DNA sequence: TGTGCCAGCTCACCACCCCCAGGGGACACAGATACGCAGTATTTT. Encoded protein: CASSPPPGDTDTQYF.

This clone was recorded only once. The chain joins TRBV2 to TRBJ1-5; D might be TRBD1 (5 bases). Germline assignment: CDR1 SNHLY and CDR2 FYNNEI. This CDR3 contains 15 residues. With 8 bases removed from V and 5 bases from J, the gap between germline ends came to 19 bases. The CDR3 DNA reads TGTGCCAGCCGTGGGGGGGGGAATATCCATCAGCCCCAGCATTTT. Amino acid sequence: CASRGGGNIHQPQHF. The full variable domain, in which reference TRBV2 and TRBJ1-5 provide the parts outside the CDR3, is EPEVTQTPSHQVTQMGQEVILRCVPISNHLYFYWYRQILGQKVEFLVSFYNNEISEKSEIFDDQFSVERPDGSNFTLKIRSTKLEDSAMYFCASRGGGNIHQPQHFGDGTRLSIL.

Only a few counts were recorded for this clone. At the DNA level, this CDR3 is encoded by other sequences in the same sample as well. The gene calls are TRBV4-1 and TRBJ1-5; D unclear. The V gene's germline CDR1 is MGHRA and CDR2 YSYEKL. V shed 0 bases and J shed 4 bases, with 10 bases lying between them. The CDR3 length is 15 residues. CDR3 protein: CASSQDSGVNQPQHF. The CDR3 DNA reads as TGCGCCAGCAGCCAAGACTCGGGAGTAAATCAGCCCCAGCATTTT.

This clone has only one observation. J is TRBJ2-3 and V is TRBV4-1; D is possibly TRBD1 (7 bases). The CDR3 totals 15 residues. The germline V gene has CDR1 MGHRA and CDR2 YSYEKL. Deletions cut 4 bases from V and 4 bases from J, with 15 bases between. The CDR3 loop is CASSLAGQPSDTQYF. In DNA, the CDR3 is TGCGCCAGCAGCCTCGCGGGACAGCCATCAGATACGCAGTATTTT.

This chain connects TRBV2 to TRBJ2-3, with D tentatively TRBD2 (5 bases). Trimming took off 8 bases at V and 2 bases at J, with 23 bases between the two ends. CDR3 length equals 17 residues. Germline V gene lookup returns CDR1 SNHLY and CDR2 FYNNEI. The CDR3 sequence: CASSVGPDSTHTDTQYF. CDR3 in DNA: TGTGCCAGCTCGGTTGGACCGGACTCTACACACACAGATACGCAGTATTTT. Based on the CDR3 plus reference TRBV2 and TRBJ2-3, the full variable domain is EPEVTQTPSHQVTQMGQEVILRCVPISNHLYFYWYRQILGQKVEFLVSFYNNEISEKSEIFDDQFSVERPDGSNFTLKIRSTKLEDSAMYFCASSVGPDSTHTDTQYFGPGTRLTVL.

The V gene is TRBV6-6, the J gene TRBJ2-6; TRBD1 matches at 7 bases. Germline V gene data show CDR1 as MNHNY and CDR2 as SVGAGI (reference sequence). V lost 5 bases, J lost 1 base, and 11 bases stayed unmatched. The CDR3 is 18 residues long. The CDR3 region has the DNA TGTGCCAGCAGTCTTACCGGGACAGCCGTTTCTGGGGCCAACGTCCTGACTTTC. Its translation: CASSLTGTAVSGANVLTF.

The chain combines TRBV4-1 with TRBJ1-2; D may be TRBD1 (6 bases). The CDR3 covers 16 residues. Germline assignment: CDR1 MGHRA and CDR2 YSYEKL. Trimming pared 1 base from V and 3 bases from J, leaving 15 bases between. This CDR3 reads CASSQGPGGRDYGYTF. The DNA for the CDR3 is TGCGCCAGCAGCCAAGGCCCCGGGGGGCGGGACTATGGCTACACCTTC.

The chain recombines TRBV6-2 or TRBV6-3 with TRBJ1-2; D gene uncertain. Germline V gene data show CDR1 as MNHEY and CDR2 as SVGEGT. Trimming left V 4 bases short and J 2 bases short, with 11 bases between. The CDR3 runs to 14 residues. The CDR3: CASSSRGGNYGYTF. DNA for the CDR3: TGTGCCAGCAGTTCTCGAGGAGGGAACTATGGCTACACCTTC.

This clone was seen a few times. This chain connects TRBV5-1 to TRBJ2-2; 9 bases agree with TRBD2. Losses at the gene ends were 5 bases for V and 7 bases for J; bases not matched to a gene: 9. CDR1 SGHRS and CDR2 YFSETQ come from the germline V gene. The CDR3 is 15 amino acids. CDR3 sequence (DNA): TGCGCCAGCAGACGTATAGCGGGAGCGGGCGGGGAGCTGTTTTTT. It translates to CASRRIAGAGGELFF.